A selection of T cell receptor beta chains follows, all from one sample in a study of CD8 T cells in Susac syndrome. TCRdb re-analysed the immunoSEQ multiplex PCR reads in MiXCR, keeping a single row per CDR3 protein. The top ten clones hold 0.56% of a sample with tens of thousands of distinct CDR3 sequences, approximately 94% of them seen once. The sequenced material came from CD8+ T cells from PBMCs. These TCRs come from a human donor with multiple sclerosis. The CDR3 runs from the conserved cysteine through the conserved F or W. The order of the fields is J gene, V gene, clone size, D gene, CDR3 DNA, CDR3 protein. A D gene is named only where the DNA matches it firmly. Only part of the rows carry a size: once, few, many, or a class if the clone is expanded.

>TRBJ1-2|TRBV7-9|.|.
TGTGCCAGCAGCTTAGAGGCAGGGCTCGATGGCTACACCTTC
CASSLEAGLDGYTF
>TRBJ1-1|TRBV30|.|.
TGTGCCTGGAGTGTAGGAGGGGCTGAAGCTTTCTTT
CAWSVGGAEAFF
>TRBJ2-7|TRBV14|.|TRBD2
TGTGCCAGCAGCCCTGGGACTACCCACGTCTACGAGCAGTACTTC
CASSPGTTHVYEQYF
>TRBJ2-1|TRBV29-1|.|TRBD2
TGCAGCGTTGAAGGAATTAGCGGGAGCAATGAGCAGTTCTTC
CSVEGISGSNEQFF
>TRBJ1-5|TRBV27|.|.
TGTGCCAGCAGTTTAGGGGTCGGTCAGCCCCAGCATTTT
CASSLGVGQPQHF
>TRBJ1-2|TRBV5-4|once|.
TGTGCCAGCAGCTTGGAGCGTACAGTGGACTATGGCTACACCTTC
CASSLERTVDYGYTF
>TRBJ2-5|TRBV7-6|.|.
TGTGCCAGCAGCACCGGGACCCATGGGACCCAGTACTTC
CASSTGTHGTQYF
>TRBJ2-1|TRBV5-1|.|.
TGCGCCAGCAGCTTACCCGACGATGAGCAGTTCTTC
CASSLPDDEQFF
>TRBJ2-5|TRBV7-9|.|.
TGTGCCAGCAGCTTGGGGCGGGAGACCCAGTACTTC
CASSLGRETQYF
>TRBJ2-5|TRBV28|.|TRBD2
TGTGCCAGCAGTTTAGTCGGGGGGCAAGAGACCCAGTACTTC
CASSLVGGQETQYF
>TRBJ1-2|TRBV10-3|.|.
TGTGCCATCAGTGCGTCCCGGGACATAATCGCCCTCTATGGCTACACCTTC
CAISASRDIIALYGYTF
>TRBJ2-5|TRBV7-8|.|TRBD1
TGTGCCAGCAGCCAAGGGACAGGGATCCGAGGGGAGACCCAGTACTTC
CASSQGTGIRGETQYF
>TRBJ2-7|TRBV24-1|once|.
TGTGCCACCAGTGATACCCAGGGGACCCTCTACGAGCAGTACTTC
CATSDTQGTLYEQYF
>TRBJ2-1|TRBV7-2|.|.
TGTGCCAGCAGCTTATTAGCGCAAAACCCAAGGTATGAGCAGTTCTTC
CASSLLAQNPRYEQFF
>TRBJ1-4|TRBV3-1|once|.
TGTGCCAGCAGCCCCGGCCGGGACAACGGGGAAAAACTGTTTTTT
CASSPGRDNGEKLFF
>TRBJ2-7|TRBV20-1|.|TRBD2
TGCAGTGCTAGACCAAGCGGGAGGGGCTCCTACGAGCAGTACTTC
CSARPSGRGSYEQYF
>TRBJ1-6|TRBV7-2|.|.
TGTGCCAGCAGCCCGTCCGAAACCAGGGTTGGGGATTCACCCCTCCACTTT
CASSPSETRVGDSPLHF
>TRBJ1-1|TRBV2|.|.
TGTGCCAACTGGACCCTGAACACTGAAGCTTTCTTT
CANWTLNTEAFF
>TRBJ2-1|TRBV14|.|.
TGTGCCAGCAGCCGGACCTCACCTACCAATGAGCAGTTCTTC
CASSRTSPTNEQFF
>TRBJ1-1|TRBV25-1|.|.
TGTGCCAGCAGTGATTTGTCGGCGATTGAAGCTTTCTTT
CASSDLSAIEAFF
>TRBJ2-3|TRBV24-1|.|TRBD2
TGTGCCACCGAAGAGGGGAGGGACACAGATACGCAGTATTTT
CATEEGRDTDTQYF
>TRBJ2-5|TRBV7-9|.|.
TGTGCCAGCCGAGGCGGGGTGGAGACCCAGTACTTC
CASRGGVETQYF
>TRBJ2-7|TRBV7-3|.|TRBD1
TGTGCCAGCAGCATAGGGACAGGGGGTGAGCAGTACTTC
CASSIGTGGEQYF
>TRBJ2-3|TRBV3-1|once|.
TGTGCCAGCAGCTCCAATGCGGGGAGTAACGCAGATACGCAGTATTTT
CASSSNAGSNADTQYF
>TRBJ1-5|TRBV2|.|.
TGTGCCAGCAGTGAATCCGGGCAGCCCCAGCATTTT
CASSESGQPQHF
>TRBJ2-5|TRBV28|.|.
TGTGCCAGCTCACCCCGGGACGGGGGGCGAGAGACCCAGTACTTC
CASSPRDGGRETQYF
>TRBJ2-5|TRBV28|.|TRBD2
TGTGCCAGCAGTTTAAGGAGCGGGGAAGAGACCCAGTACTTC
CASSLRSGEETQYF
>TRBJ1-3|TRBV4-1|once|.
TGCGCCAGCAGCCAAGAGGCGGACTCTGGAAACACCATATATTTT
CASSQEADSGNTIYF
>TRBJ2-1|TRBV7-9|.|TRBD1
TGTGCCAGCAGCTTAGGAGACAACAGGGGGCCGCAGTTCTTC
CASSLGDNRGPQFF